This T cell receptor beta chain was recorded in a study of lymphopenia after photon versus proton radiotherapy. Germline assignment: CDR1 MNHNY and CDR2 SVGAGI (reference sequence). Trimming cost V 4 bases and J 5 bases; bases outside gene matches: 2. This CDR3 has 14 amino acids. Whole-study results and caveats: Authors raise, but do not show, better survival with proton therapy. After the lymphocyte nadir, photon-treated repertoires showed oligoclonal expansion, especially of CD8+ Temra cells.

Of note for this clone: Its antigen is still unknown. This specimen includes other DNA sequences encoding the same CDR3.

TCRdb's copy holds only in-frame clones and misses some; the assay was immunoSEQ multiplex PCR. The table records about 45,000 clones, 65% to 90% of them present only once. The clonotype originates from a man aged 35-49 years with gastric cancer. The rearrangement links TRBV6-6 to TRBJ1-5, with TRBD1 matching over 10 bases. The source was peripheral blood, collected from a patient treated with photon-based radiotherapy. The CDR3 nucleotides read TGTGCCAGCAGTTTAGGACAGGGGGATCAGCCCCAGCATTTT. Translating gives CASSLGQGDQPQHF.